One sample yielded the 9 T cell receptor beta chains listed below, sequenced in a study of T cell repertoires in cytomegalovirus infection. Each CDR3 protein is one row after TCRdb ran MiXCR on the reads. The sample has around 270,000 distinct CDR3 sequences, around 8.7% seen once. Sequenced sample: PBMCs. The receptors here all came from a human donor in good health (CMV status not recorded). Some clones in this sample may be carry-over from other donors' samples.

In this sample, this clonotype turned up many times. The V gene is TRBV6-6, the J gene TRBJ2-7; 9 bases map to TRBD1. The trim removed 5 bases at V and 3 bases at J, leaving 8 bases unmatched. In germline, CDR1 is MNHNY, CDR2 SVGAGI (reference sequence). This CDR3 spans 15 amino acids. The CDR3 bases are TGTGCCAGCAGTACCCCGGGACAGGGATTCTACGAGCAGTACTTC. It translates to CASSTPGQGFYEQYF.

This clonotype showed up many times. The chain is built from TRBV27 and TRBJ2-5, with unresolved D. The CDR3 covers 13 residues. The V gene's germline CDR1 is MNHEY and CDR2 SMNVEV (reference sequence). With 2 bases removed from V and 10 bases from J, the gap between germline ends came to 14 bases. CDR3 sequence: CASSLGGTQGQYF. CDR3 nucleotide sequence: TGTGCCAGCAGTTTAGGCGGCACCCAAGGCCAGTACTTC.

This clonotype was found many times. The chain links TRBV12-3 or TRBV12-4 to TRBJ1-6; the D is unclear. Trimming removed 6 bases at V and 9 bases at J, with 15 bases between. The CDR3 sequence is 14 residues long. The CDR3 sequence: CASSSAYGISPLHF. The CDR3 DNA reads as TGTGCCAGCAGCTCAGCTTACGGGATTTCACCCCTCCACTTT.

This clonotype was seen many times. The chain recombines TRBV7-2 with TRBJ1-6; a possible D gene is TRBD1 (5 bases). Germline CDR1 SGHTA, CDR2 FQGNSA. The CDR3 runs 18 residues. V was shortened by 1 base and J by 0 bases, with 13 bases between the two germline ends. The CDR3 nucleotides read TGTGCCAGCAGCTTAGGACAGTTTTCCACCTCCTATAATTCACCCCTCCACTTT. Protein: CASSLGQFSTSYNSPLHF.

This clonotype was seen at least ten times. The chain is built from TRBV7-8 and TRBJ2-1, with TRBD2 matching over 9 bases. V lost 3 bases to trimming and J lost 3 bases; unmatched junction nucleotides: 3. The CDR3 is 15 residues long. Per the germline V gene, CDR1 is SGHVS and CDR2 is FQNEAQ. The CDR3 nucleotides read TGTGCCAGCAGCTTGGTAGCGGGAGACTACAATGAGCAGTTCTTC. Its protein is CASSLVAGDYNEQFF.

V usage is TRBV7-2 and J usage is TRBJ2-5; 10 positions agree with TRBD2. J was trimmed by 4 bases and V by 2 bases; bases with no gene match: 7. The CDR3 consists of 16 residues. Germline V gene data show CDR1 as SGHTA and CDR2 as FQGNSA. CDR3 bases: TGTGCCAGCAGCTTATCAGCGGGAGGGTTTCCAGAGACCCAGTACTTC. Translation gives CASSLSAGGFPETQYF.

The CDR3 sequence: CASSGSSGSTNEQFF. The CDR3 nucleotides read TGTGCCAGCAGCGGTTCTAGCGGGAGTACCAATGAGCAGTTCTTC. This chain uses TRBV9 with TRBJ2-1; 10 bases align to TRBD2. The CDR3 runs to 15 residues. The germline V gene encodes CDR1 SGDLS and CDR2 YYNGEE. The V segment lost 3 bases and the J segment 6 bases; nucleotides outside the gene matches: 6. The whole variable domain, filled in from reference TRBV9 and TRBJ2-1, reads DSGVTQTPKHLITATGQRVTLRCSPRSGDLSVYWYQQSLDQGLQFLIQYYNGEERAKGNILERFSAQQFPDLHSELNLSSLELGDSALYFCASSGSSGSTNEQFFGPGTRLTVL.

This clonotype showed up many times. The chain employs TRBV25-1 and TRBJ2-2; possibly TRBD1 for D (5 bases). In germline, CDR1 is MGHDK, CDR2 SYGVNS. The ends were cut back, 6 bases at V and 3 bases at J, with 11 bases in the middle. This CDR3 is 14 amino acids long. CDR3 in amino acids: CASRGQMDTGELFF. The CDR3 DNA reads TGTGCCAGCAGAGGACAAATGGACACCGGGGAGCTGTTTTTT.

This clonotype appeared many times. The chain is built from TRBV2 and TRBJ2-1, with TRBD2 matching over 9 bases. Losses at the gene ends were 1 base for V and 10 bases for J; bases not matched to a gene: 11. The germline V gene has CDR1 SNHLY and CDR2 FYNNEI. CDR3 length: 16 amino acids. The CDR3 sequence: CASSEVSSGMGGEQFF. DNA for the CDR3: TGTGCCAGCAGTGAAGTGTCTAGCGGGATGGGTGGGGAGCAGTTCTTC.